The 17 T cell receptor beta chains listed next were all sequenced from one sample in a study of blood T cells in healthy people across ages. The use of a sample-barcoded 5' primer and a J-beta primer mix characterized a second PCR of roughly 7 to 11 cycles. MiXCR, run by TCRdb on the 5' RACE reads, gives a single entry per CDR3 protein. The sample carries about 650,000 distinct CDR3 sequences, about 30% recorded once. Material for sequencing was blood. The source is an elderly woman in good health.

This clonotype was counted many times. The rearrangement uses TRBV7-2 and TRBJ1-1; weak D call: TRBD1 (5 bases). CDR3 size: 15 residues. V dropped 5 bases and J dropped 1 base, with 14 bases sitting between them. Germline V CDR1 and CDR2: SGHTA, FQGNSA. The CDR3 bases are TGTGCCAGCAGCCCGCCCCGGGGGAGGAACACTGAAGCTTTCTTT. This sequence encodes CASSPPRGRNTEAFF.

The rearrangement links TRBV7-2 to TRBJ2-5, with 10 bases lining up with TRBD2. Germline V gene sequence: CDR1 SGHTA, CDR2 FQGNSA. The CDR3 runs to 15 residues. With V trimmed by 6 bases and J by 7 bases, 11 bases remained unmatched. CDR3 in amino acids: CASSLRLAGPPTQYF. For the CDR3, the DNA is TGTGCCAGCAGTCTTCGACTAGCGGGCCCGCCGACCCAGTACTTC.

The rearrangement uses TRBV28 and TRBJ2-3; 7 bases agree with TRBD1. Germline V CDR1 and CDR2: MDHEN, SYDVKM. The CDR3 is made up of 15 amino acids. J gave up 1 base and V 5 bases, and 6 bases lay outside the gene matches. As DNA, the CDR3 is TGTGCCAGCAGTACCCCGACAGGGCGCACAGATACGCAGTATTTT. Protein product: CASSTPTGRTDTQYF. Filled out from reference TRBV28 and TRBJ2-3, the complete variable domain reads DVKVTQSSRYLVKRTGEKVFLECVQDMDHENMFWYRQDPGLGLRLIYFSYDVKMKEKGDIPEGYSVSREKKERFSLILESASTNQTSMYLCASSTPTGRTDTQYFGPGTRLTVL.

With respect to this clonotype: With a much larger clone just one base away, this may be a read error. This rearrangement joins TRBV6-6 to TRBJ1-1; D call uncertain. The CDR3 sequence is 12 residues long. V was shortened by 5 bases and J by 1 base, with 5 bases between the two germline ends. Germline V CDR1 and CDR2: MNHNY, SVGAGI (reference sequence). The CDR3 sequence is CASSHTNTEAFF. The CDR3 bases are TGTGCCAGCAGTCACACGAACACTGAAGCTTTCTTT.

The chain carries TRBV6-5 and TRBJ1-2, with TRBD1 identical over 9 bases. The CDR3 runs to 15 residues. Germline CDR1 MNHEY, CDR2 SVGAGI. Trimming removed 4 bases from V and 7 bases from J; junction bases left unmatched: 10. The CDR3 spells CASSSWDRVDCGYTF. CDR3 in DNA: TGTGCCAGCAGTTCGTGGGACAGGGTGGACTGTGGCTACACCTTC.

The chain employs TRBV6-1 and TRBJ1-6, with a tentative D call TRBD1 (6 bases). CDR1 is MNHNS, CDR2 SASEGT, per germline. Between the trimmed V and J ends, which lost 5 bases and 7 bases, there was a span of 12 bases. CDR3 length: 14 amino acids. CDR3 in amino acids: CASSWTASNSPLHF. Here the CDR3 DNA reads TGTGCCAGCAGTTGGACAGCATCGAATTCACCCCTCCACTTT.

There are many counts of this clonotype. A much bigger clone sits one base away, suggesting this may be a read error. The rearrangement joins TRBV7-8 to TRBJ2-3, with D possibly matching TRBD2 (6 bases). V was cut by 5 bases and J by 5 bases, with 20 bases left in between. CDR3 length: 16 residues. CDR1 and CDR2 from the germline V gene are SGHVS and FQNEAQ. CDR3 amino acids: CASSPRSGGFVDTQYF. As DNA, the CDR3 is TGTGCCAGCAGCCCCAGGTCCGGGGGATTCGTAGATACGCAGTATTTT.

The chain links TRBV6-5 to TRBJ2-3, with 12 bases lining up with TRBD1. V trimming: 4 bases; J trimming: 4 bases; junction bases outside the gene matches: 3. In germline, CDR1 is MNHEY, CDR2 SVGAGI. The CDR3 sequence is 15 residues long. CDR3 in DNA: TGTGCCAGCAGTTTAGGGACAGGGGGCGCAGATACGCAGTATTTT. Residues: CASSLGTGGADTQYF.

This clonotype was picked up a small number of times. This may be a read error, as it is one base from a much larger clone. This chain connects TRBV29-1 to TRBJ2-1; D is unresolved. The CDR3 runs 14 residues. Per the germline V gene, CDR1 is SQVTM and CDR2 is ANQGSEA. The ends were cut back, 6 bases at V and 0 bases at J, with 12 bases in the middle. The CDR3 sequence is CSVPCKSSYNEQFF. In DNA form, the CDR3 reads TGCAGCGTCCCCTGCAAGAGCTCCTACAATGAGCAGTTCTTC.

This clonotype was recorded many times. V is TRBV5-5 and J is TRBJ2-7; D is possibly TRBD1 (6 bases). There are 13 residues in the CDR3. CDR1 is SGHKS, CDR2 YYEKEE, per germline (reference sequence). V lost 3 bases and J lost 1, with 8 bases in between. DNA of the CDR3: TGTGCCAGCAGCTACGGACAGTCCTACGAGCAGTACTTC. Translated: CASSYGQSYEQYF.

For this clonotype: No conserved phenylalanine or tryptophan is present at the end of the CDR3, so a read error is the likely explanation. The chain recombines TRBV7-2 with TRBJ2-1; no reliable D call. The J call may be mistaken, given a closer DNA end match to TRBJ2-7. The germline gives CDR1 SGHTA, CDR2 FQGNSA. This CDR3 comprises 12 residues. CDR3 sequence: CASSSTSLEQYC. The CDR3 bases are TGTGCCAGCAGCTCGACTTCTTTGGAGCAGTACTGC.

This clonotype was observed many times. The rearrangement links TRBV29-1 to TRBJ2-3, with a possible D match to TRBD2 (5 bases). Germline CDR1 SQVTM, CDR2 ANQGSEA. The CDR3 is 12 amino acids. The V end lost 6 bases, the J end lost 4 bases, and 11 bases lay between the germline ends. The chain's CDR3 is CSVILGADTQYF. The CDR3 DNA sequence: TGCAGCGTCATACTAGGAGCAGATACGCAGTATTTT.

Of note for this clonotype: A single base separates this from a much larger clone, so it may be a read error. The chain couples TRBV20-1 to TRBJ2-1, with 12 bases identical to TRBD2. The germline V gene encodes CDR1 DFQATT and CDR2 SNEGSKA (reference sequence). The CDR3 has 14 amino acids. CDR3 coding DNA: TGCAGTGCTAGGCTAGCGGGGGGGAGTAATGAGCGGTTCTTC. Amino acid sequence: CSARLAGGSNERFF.

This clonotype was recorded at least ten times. The CDR3 region is CASSVRGQGASQPQHF. For the CDR3, the DNA is TGTGCCAGCAGTGTAAGAGGACAGGGGGCCAGCCAGCCCCAGCATTTT. The V gene is TRBV6-2 or TRBV6-3, the J gene TRBJ1-5; 11 bases map to TRBD1. The CDR3 contains 16 residues. J was trimmed by 7 bases and V by 5 bases; bases with no gene match: 10. Germline loops: CDR1 MNHEY, CDR2 SVGEGT.

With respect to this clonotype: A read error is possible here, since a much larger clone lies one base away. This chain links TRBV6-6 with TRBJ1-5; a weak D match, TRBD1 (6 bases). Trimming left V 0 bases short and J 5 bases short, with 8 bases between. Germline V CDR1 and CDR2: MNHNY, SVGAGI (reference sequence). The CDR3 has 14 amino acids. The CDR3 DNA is TGTGCCAGCAGTTACTCGACAGGCGATCAGCCCCAGCATTTT. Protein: CASSYSTGDQPQHF.

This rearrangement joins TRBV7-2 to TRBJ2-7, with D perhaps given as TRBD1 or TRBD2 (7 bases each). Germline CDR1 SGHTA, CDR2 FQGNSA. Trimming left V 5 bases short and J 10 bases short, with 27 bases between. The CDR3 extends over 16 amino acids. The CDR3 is CASSPTGGRGGEAQYF. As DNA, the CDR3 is TGTGCCAGCAGCCCAACTGGAGGCAGGGGGGGGGAGGCCCAGTACTTC.

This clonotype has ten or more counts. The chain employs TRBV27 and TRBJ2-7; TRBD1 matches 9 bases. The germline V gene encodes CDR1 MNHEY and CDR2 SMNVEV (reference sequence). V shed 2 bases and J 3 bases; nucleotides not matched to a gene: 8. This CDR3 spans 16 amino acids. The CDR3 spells CASSLNFGTGYYEQYF. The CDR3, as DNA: TGTGCCAGCAGTTTAAATTTCGGGACAGGGTACTACGAGCAGTACTTC.